The rows below give T cell receptor beta chains drawn from one sample of a study of T-cell memory formation after mild COVID-19. Each CDR3 protein gets one entry after TCRdb re-called the 5' RACE reads with MiXCR. The sample consists of hundreds of thousands of distinct CDR3 sequences, roughly 22% of them appearing once. Specimen: PBMCs or a T cell subset sorted from them (not recorded which). The receptor source for this set is an adult woman who had mild COVID-19 (a few samples of this study predate the infection). Cell type and time point are not known. Both conserved end residues are part of each CDR3. The D gene is left open where the match is weak. Clone size, where shown, is once, few, many, or a class for clones that have expanded.

D | J | size | V | DNA | CDR3
TRBD1 | TRBJ1-1 | few | TRBV7-9 | TGTGCCAGCAGCTTAGACAGGGGGCGACACACTGAAGCTTTCTTT | CASSLDRGRHTEAFF
- | TRBJ1-1 | few | TRBV5-6 | TGTGCCAGCAGCCATACACTTAACACTGAAGCTTTCTTT | CASSHTLNTEAFF
- | TRBJ2-3 | - | TRBV15 | TGTGCCACCAGCAGAGATCAGGCCAGCACAGATACGCAGTATTTT | CATSRDQASTDTQYF
TRBD1 | TRBJ2-2 | many | TRBV7-3 | TGTGCCAGCAGCCCCGGGACAGCGAACACCGGGGAGCTGTTTTTT | CASSPGTANTGELFF
TRBD2 | TRBJ2-1 | - | TRBV7-2 | TGTGCCAGCAGCGCCCTGACTAGCGGGATCCGCAATGAGCAGTTCTTC | CASSALTSGIRNEQFF
TRBD2 | TRBJ2-4 | few | TRBV10-3 | TGTGCCATCAGCTTCAGCGGGGGGGCCCAAAACATTCAGTACTTC | CAISFSGGAQNIQYF
- | TRBJ2-2 | - | TRBV6-5 | TGTGCCAGCAGTTACAAACTGTTGACCGGGGAGCTGTTTTTT | CASSYKLLTGELFF
- | TRBJ1-5 | few | TRBV7-9 | TGTGCCAGCAGCTCCTCTGTTCAGCCCCAGCATTTT | CASSSSVQPQHF
- | TRBJ2-3 | - | TRBV6-6 | TGTGCCAGCAGTTACTTGGCAGATACGCAGTATTTT | CASSYLADTQYF
TRBD1 | TRBJ2-5 | - | TRBV29-1 | TGCAGCCATATTCCGACAGGAGGACAGGGGGCTTTAGAGATCCAGTACTTC | CSHIPTGGQGALEIQYF
TRBD2 | TRBJ2-5 | - | TRBV20-1 | TGCAGTGCTAGAGATATAGCGGGGGGGCCGGAGACCCAGTACTTC | CSARDIAGGPETQYF
- | TRBJ2-7 | - | TRBV28 | TGTGCCAGCAGTTTTGTGGGGGTTGGATCCTACGAGCAGTACTTC | CASSFVGVGSYEQYF
TRBD1 | TRBJ2-1 | few | TRBV9 | TGTGCCAGCAGCGCCCCGGGACAGGGGAATCGTGAGCAGTTCTTC | CASSAPGQGNREQFF
- | TRBJ2-4 | few | TRBV4-1 | TGCGCCAGCAGCCAAGTAGGACAGAGCCTAGCCAAAAACATTCAGTACTTC | CASSQVGQSLAKNIQYF
TRBD1 | TRBJ2-7 | - | TRBV20-1 | TGCAGTGCTCTTCCCCAGACAGGGGCCTACGAGCAGTACTTC | CSALPQTGAYEQYF